This TCR beta chain was observed in a study of T cell responses to AZD1222 COVID-19 vaccine (dated by TCRdb to about 2021). Some background on the complete study: Because spike-specific TCR depth and breadth did not differ between the two schedules, AZD1222 recipients who got a second dose at roughly 4 weeks were pooled with those who got a second dose at roughly 12 weeks. A total of just over 230 trial participants underwent TCR sequencing, of whom 200 to 220 had received two doses of AZD1222 and approximately 26 had received two doses of the MenACWY control vaccine. Trial participants were enrolled into age subgroups of 18-55, 56-69 and 70-plus years, which contained roughly 150, 30 and 60 TCR-sequenced participants, respectively. Study-wide findings and limitations: Epitopes outside the regions mutated in the B.1.351 and B.1.1.7 variants were reportedly recognized by nearly half of the unique spike-specific TCRs. Participants were mostly white British, with more females than males. The authors suggested clonal diversity may have been underestimated. Because no samples from the day 14 peak response were available, repertoires could be characterized only after the peak T cell response. The 56-69-year group was small, and its depth increase did not reach significance, likely because of low power. CD4 TCRs associated with the vaccine covered the entire spike protein, and the dominant responses were in regions 160-218 and 743-854. Conclusions about previously exposed vaccinees are limited, since just a handful of AZD1222 recipients were seropositive for SARS-CoV-2 at baseline. Spike-specific TCR breadth and depth rose significantly after two AZD1222 doses compared with day 0 and with MenACWY recipients.

The intended sense of this specimen's time point label: baseline before first vaccination. The vaccinee samples were drawn from two UK trials, COV001 and COV002, one of which was a single-blind randomized controlled phase 2/3 trial testing AZD1222 (ChAdOx1 nCoV-19) in healthy adults. Trial participant PBMC samples were collected at day 0 and day 28 after the second dose for TCRbeta chain sequencing. The CDR3 regions of human TCRbeta chains were subjected to immunosequencing. The authors' analysis ran thus. Repertoire TCRs were matched against a reference library of SARS-CoV-2-specific TCRs generated with the MIRA antigen-specificity platform. Breadth was defined as the fraction of unique TCRs that were SARS-CoV-2-associated, and depth was defined as the fraction of total T cells that were SARS-CoV-2-associated. Using the MIRA data, each spike-specific TCR was assigned both to the spike region to which the TCR was reactive and to a CD4 or CD8 class. Log10-transformed breadth and depth values were compared by one-way ANOVA with Sidak's multiple comparisons tests. TCRdb re-hosts the immuneACCESS table, in-frame sequences only. Its copies lack some clones; in the studies checked, an unresolved V gene accounts for under half of them, and the cause for the rest is not known. V, J and clone size are those of that table, while D and trimming were read from the DNA. A total of approximately 180,000 clones appear in this sample, roughly 92% of them only once. The top ten constitute 2.6% of the sample.

Note on this clone: Its target antigen remains unknown. No quality values exist for individual bases; no much larger clone is one base distant.

CDR1 and CDR2, looked up from the germline V gene (reference sequence), are SEHNR and FQNEAQ. Trimming removed 5 bases from V and 4 bases from J, leaving 12 bases between the germline ends. From cysteine to phenylalanine, the CDR3 is 14 amino acids long. Only CDR3 DNA remains: 42 bases, in frame from the first base. The chain was built from TRBV7-9 and TRBJ1-5; the D segment cannot be called with confidence. Sequenced here: peripheral blood, sampled on day 0 of AZD1222 vaccination. This receptor was taken from an adult in good health. For the CDR3, the sequence is CASSPGQLNQPQHF. The nucleotide sequence is given as TGTGCCAGCAGCCCAGGCCAGTTAAATCAGCCCCAGCATTTT.